What follows are 32 T cell receptor beta chains derived from one specimen sequenced in a study of graft-versus-host responses after intestinal transplantation. These receptors have no known antigen. Sequencing used immunoSEQ multiplex PCR; TCRdb keeps in-frame clones, though not all of them. Found here are approximately 97,000 clones, under 95% of them singletons; the top ten hold over 0.055%. Sample: unstimulated CD8+ T cells sorted from spleen or lymph node cells, taken before transplant. Receptors originate from a human donor who was the organ donor for an intestinal transplant.

The J gene is TRBJ2-1, the V gene TRBV5-1, with D possibly matching TRBD1 (5 bases). Germline loops: CDR1 SGHRS, CDR2 YFSETQ. V was clipped by 0 bases and J by 9 bases, with 10 bases between them. The length of the CDR3 is 13 residues. CDR3 nucleotide sequence: TGCGCCAGCAGCTTGGGGCAGGGATTTGAGCAGTTCTTC. This encodes CASSLGQGFEQFF. Drawing the rest from reference TRBV5-1 and TRBJ2-1, the complete variable domain is KAGVTQTPRYLIKTRGQQVTLSCSPISGHRSVSWYQQTPGQGLQFLFEYFSETQRNKGNFPGRFSGRQFSNSRSEMNVSTLELGDSALYLCASSLGQGFEQFFGPGTRLTVL.

This sequence joins TRBV28 and TRBJ1-2; D perhaps matches TRBD1 (6 bases). The V and J ends lost 3 bases and 5 bases respectively, with 13 bases between them. This CDR3 is built from 14 residues. Germline V gene sequence: CDR1 MDHEN, CDR2 SYDVKM. In DNA form, the CDR3 reads TGTGCCAGCAGTTTTGATGGGGGCGTTTATGGCTACACCTTC. The encoded protein is CASSFDGGVYGYTF.

This clone was found once. The chain employs TRBV13 and TRBJ1-5; TRBD1 is a possible D gene (6 bases). There are 14 residues in the CDR3. From germline, CDR1 is PRHDT and CDR2 FYEKMQ (reference sequence). V was trimmed by 3 bases and J by 4 bases, leaving 10 bases between them. CDR3 DNA sequence: TGTGCCAGCAGCTTTAGACAGGATAATCAGCCCCAGCATTTT. Translating gives CASSFRQDNQPQHF.

The chain is built from TRBV19 and TRBJ2-1, with D tentatively TRBD2 (6 bases). Per the germline V gene, CDR1 is LNHDA and CDR2 is SQIVND (reference sequence). The CDR3 length is 13 residues. Trimming pared 4 bases from V and 4 bases from J, leaving 8 bases between. The CDR3, as DNA: TGTGCCAGTAGTAGCGCGGGGTACAATGAGCAGTTCTTC. It is translated as CASSSAGYNEQFF.

The chain links TRBV7-2 to TRBJ2-5; 8 positions agree with TRBD2. V was pared by 4 bases and J by 5 bases, with 6 bases of the junction left unmatched. The CDR3 loop spans 14 amino acids. Germline values: CDR1 SGHTA, CDR2 FQGNSA. The CDR3 coding sequence is TGTGCCAGCAGCTCCTGGACTAGCTTGGAGACCCAGTACTTC. Amino acid sequence: CASSSWTSLETQYF.

The gene calls are TRBV6-5 and TRBJ1-4; D gene unclear. Trimming took off 1 base at V and 6 bases at J, with 12 bases between the two ends. The germline gives CDR1 MNHEY, CDR2 SVGAGI. This CDR3 is built from 15 residues. The CDR3 DNA sequence: TGTGCCAGCAGTTACTTCGGCCCCGGGGATGAAAAACTGTTTTTT. Protein sequence: CASSYFGPGDEKLFF.

The V and J genes are TRBV29-1 and TRBJ2-5, with 9 bases identical to TRBD2. The CDR3 spans 14 residues. The V gene's germline CDR1 is SQVTM and CDR2 ANQGSEA. After removal of 8 bases from V and 0 bases from J, the junction contained 7 bases not matched to a gene. DNA for the CDR3: TGCAGCTCCCGACTAGCGGATTACCAAGAGACCCAGTACTTC. Protein sequence: CSSRLADYQETQYF.

The chain has TRBV28 and TRBJ1-4, with D hard to call. The length of the CDR3 is 15 residues. Trimming cost V 3 bases and J 1 base, with 9 bases left between them. The germline V gene has CDR1 MDHEN and CDR2 SYDVKM. The CDR3 here is CASSFEAETNEKLFF. The CDR3 nucleotides read TGTGCCAGCAGTTTCGAGGCCGAAACTAATGAAAAACTGTTTTTT.

V gene TRBV9 combines with J gene TRBJ2-6, with D maybe TRBD2 (5 bases). The CDR3 totals 20 residues. The germline V gene has CDR1 SGDLS and CDR2 YYNGEE. The V gene lost 5 bases and the J gene lost 0 bases, with 24 bases spanning the gap. The CDR3: CASSGGSDAPRLSGANVLTF. DNA of the CDR3: TGTGCCAGCAGTGGAGGCTCCGACGCCCCAAGACTCTCTGGGGCCAACGTCCTGACTTTC.

The table lists this clone with a count of one. The V gene is TRBV7-8, the J gene TRBJ2-1; D might be TRBD1 (6 bases). In germline, CDR1 is SGHVS, CDR2 FQNEAQ. The V gene lost 2 bases and the J gene lost 6 bases, with 11 bases spanning the gap. The CDR3 is 14 residues long. In DNA form, the CDR3 reads TGTGCCAGCAGCTTACTGCGGACAGCCAATGAGCAGTTCTTC. It is translated as CASSLLRTANEQFF.

This CDR3 is CASSESSGQETQYF. The DNA for the CDR3 is TGCGCCAGCAGTGAGTCGTCGGGTCAAGAGACCCAGTACTTC. This sequence joins TRBV10-1 and TRBJ2-5, with no clear D. The CDR3 sequence is 14 residues long. Germline V gene data show CDR1 as WNHNN and CDR2 as SYGVQD (reference sequence). Trimming pared 0 bases from V and 2 bases from J, leaving 7 bases between.

J is TRBJ2-3 and V is TRBV7-6; maybe TRBD1 (6 bases). The length of the CDR3 is 15 residues. The V gene lost 1 base and the J gene lost 4 bases, with 12 bases spanning the gap. The germline gives CDR1 SGHVS, CDR2 FNYEAQ. The CDR3 protein is CASSLVVGQPDTQYF. CDR3 nucleotide sequence: TGTGCCAGCAGCTTAGTTGTAGGACAGCCAGATACGCAGTATTTT.

This chain links TRBV7-6 with TRBJ2-3, with D possibly being TRBD2 (5 bases). This CDR3 region has 15 residues. V was cut by 1 base and J by 0 bases, with 8 bases left in between. The germline V gene has CDR1 SGHVS and CDR2 FNYEAQ. The CDR3 loop reads CASSLVGGSTDTQYF. CDR3 DNA sequence: TGTGCCAGCAGCTTAGTCGGCGGGAGCACAGATACGCAGTATTTT.

This clone was seen only a few times. The genes are TRBV2 and TRBJ2-7, with TRBD1 matching 10 bases. The V gene end was trimmed by 3 bases and the J gene end by 2 bases; junction bases not matched to a gene: 1. Germline assignment: CDR1 SNHLY and CDR2 FYNNEI. The CDR3 contains 14 residues. CDR3 protein: CASSDGQGAYEQYF. CDR3 in DNA: TGTGCCAGCAGTGACGGACAGGGGGCCTACGAGCAGTACTTC.

The chain has TRBV4-1 and TRBJ2-3; D call uncertain. Germline V gives CDR1 MGHRA, CDR2 YSYEKL. Trimming left V 0 bases short and J 0 bases short, with 7 bases between. CDR3 length: 15 residues. DNA of the CDR3: TGCGCCAGCAGCCAAGAGAGCGATAGCACAGATACGCAGTATTTT. This translates into CASSQESDSTDTQYF.

The chain has TRBV12-5 and TRBJ2-6; no firm D call. The CDR3 consists of 14 residues. V was trimmed by 5 bases and J by 0 bases, leaving 5 bases between them. The germline V gene encodes CDR1 LGHNT and CDR2 FRNRAP. CDR3 coding DNA: TGTGCTAGTGGTAGGAGCTCTGGGGCCAACGTCCTGACTTTC. This codes for CASGRSSGANVLTF. The variable domain in full, with the rest retrieved from reference TRBV12-5 and TRBJ2-6, is DARVTQTPRHKVTEMGQEVTMRCQPILGHNTVFWYRQTMMQGLELLAYFRNRAPLDDSGMPKDRFSAEMPDATLATLKIQPSEPRDSAVYFCASGRSSGANVLTFGAGSRLTVL.

This chain uses TRBV5-1 with TRBJ2-7; 8 nucleotides align to TRBD1. This CDR3 spans 17 amino acids. Losses at the gene ends were 3 bases for V and 1 base for J; bases not matched to a gene: 12. Germline CDR1 reads SGHRS; CDR2 reads YFSETQ. CDR3 nucleotide sequence: TGCGCCAGCAGCTGGACGGCTGGGACAGGTCATTCCTACGAGCAGTACTTC. This translates into CASSWTAGTGHSYEQYF. Full variable domain (outside the CDR3, taken from reference TRBV5-1 and TRBJ2-7): KAGVTQTPRYLIKTRGQQVTLSCSPISGHRSVSWYQQTPGQGLQFLFEYFSETQRNKGNFPGRFSGRQFSNSRSEMNVSTLELGDSALYLCASSWTAGTGHSYEQYFGPGTRLTVT.

This chain joins TRBV2 and TRBJ1-1, with 7 bases matching TRBD1. Unmatched junction bases numbered 9, after V lost 8 bases and J lost 0 bases. CDR3 size: 15 residues. Germline V gene lookup returns CDR1 SNHLY and CDR2 FYNNEI. The CDR3 coding sequence is TGTGCCAGCTCCCGGGGACAGCAAATGAACACTGAAGCTTTCTTT. Translation: CASSRGQQMNTEAFF. Looking up the rest from reference TRBV2 and TRBJ1-1 gives the full variable domain: EPEVTQTPSHQVTQMGQEVILRCVPISNHLYFYWYRQILGQKVEFLVSFYNNEISEKSEIFDDQFSVERPDGSNFTLKIRSTKLEDSAMYFCASSRGQQMNTEAFFGQGTRLTVV.

V is TRBV6-1 and J is TRBJ2-7, with 8 bases lining up with TRBD1. This CDR3 region has 14 residues. Germline V gene lookup returns CDR1 MNHNS and CDR2 SASEGT. V gave up 5 bases and J gave up 6 bases; unmatched junction bases: 9. The CDR3 reads CASSPRDRLGEQYF. CDR3 in DNA: TGTGCCAGCAGTCCCCGGGACAGGCTGGGCGAGCAGTACTTC.

This sequence joins TRBV19 and TRBJ2-1; D call uncertain. Germline assignment: CDR1 LNHDA and CDR2 SQIVND (reference sequence). V dropped 8 bases and J dropped 10 bases, with 15 bases sitting between them. The CDR3 has 12 residues. This chain's CDR3 is CASGGQFGEQFF. CDR3 sequence (DNA): TGTGCCAGTGGTGGGCAATTTGGGGAGCAGTTCTTC.

As regards this clone: The sample carries other DNA sequences with the same CDR3. The chain recombines TRBV14 with TRBJ2-7; TRBD1 might be the D (5 bases). V was pared by 1 base and J by 3 bases, with 7 bases between. The CDR3 is 13 amino acids. From germline, CDR1 is SGHDN and CDR2 FVKESK. The CDR3 protein is CASSQGRGYEQYF. CDR3 sequence (DNA): TGTGCCAGCAGCCAAGGAAGGGGCTACGAGCAGTACTTC.

The rearrangement links TRBV13 to TRBJ2-3; unclear D gene. Germline CDR1 is PRHDT and CDR2 is FYEKMQ (reference sequence). V was clipped by 5 bases and J by 8 bases, with 8 bases between them. The CDR3 contains 11 residues. Written as DNA, the CDR3 is TGTGCCAGCAGCATATCGGGTACGCAGTATTTT. Translation: CASSISGTQYF.

The genes are TRBV11-2 and TRBJ1-2; 8 bases match TRBD1. CDR3 size: 13 residues. J gave up 9 bases and V 5 bases, and 8 bases lay outside the gene matches. Germline V gene sequence: CDR1 SGHAT, CDR2 FQNNGV. The chain's CDR3 is CASSPRTGTSYTF. The CDR3 DNA sequence: TGTGCCAGCAGCCCTCGGACAGGGACGAGCTACACCTTC.

V gene TRBV9 combines with J gene TRBJ1-4; weak D call: TRBD1 (5 bases). Trimming left V 0 bases short and J 2 bases short, with 11 bases between. Per germline, CDR1 SGDLS and CDR2 YYNGEE. This CDR3 comprises 16 residues. CDR3 DNA: TGTGCCAGCAGCGTAGCAGGGAAAGTCACTAATGAAAAACTGTTTTTT. It specifies CASSVAGKVTNEKLFF.

J is TRBJ1-3 and V is TRBV6-6, with a weak D call TRBD1 (6 bases). CDR1 and CDR2 from the germline V gene are MNHNY and SVGAGI (reference sequence). V was clipped by 5 bases and J by 4 bases, with 6 bases between them. The CDR3 length is 12 residues. In DNA, the CDR3 is TGTGCCAGCAGTACAGGGGGAAACACCATATATTTT. Translating gives CASSTGGNTIYF.

CDR3 coding DNA: TGTGCCAGCAGCGATAGCGGGGGGGCCGTTGAGCAGTTCTTC. This codes for CASSDSGGAVEQFF. V gene TRBV9 combines with J gene TRBJ2-1; 11 nucleotides agree with TRBD2. Trimming at V came to 3 bases and at J to 9 bases, leaving 5 bases not matched to a gene. Germline V gene data show CDR1 as SGDLS and CDR2 as YYNGEE. The CDR3 spans 14 residues.

This chain joins TRBV2 and TRBJ2-1; a possible D gene is TRBD1 (6 bases). Deletions cut 6 bases from V and 8 bases from J, with 23 bases between. This CDR3 has 16 amino acids. Germline assignment: CDR1 SNHLY and CDR2 FYNNEI. The CDR3 region is CASRATPGQPWDEQFF. The CDR3 DNA sequence: TGTGCCAGCAGGGCAACACCGGGACAACCATGGGATGAGCAGTTCTTC.

The gene calls are TRBV10-3 and TRBJ1-1; 7 bases fit TRBD1. This CDR3 contains 14 residues. Germline V CDR1 and CDR2: ENHRY, SYGVKD. The V gene end was trimmed by 2 bases and the J gene end by 6 bases; junction bases not matched to a gene: 6. CDR3: CAISETPTGSEAFF. The CDR3 coding sequence is TGTGCCATCAGTGAGACGCCGACAGGGTCTGAAGCTTTCTTT.

DNA for the CDR3: TGTGCCAGCAGTGAAGCGCTACGGTTCTCGGACACCATATATTTT. Its translation: CASSEALRFSDTIYF. This chain joins TRBV2 and TRBJ1-3; D uncertain. Trimming stripped 0 bases from V and 8 bases from J, with 14 bases between. Germline CDR1 reads SNHLY; CDR2 reads FYNNEI. The CDR3 has 15 residues.

The chain has TRBV6-1 and TRBJ2-1; D might be TRBD2 (5 bases). The CDR3 runs 15 residues. V lost 2 bases to trimming and J lost 2 bases, with 10 bases between them. Germline V gene data show CDR1 as MNHNS and CDR2 as SASEGT. The CDR3 region is CASSESWRPYNEQFF. Here the CDR3 DNA reads TGTGCCAGCAGTGAATCCTGGAGGCCCTACAATGAGCAGTTCTTC.

The chain uses TRBV9 and TRBJ2-3; 7 bases align to TRBD1. This CDR3 has 15 amino acids. With 7 bases clipped from V and 2 bases from J, the junction kept 10 bases outside the gene matches. CDR1 and CDR2 from the germline V gene are SGDLS and YYNGEE. The CDR3 bases are TGTGCCAGCGAAGGGGGCGCGGCGTCCACAGATACGCAGTATTTT. Translated, it gives CASEGGAASTDTQYF.

V gene TRBV19 combines with J gene TRBJ1-6, with D maybe TRBD1 (5 bases). The V and J ends lost 7 bases and 14 bases respectively, with 15 bases between them. From germline, CDR1 is LNHDA and CDR2 SQIVND (reference sequence). The CDR3 runs to 12 residues. As DNA, the CDR3 is TGTGCCAGTACCGCCCAGGGTAGCACCCTCCACTTT. Amino acid sequence: CASTAQGSTLHF.